This T cell receptor beta chain was captured by sequencing in a study of patients and donors after allogeneic stem cell transplantation. One entry per CDR3 protein, called by TCRdb with MiXCR from the RT-PCR reads. The top ten hold under 6.5% of the sample, which has some 960,000 distinct CDR3 sequences, about a sixth seen once. There are a few counts of this clonotype. The specimen was blood, either unsorted or a sorted T cell fraction (not recorded which). This receptor was obtained from a human donor who was either an allogeneic HSCT recipient or a stem cell or donor lymphocyte infusion donor (not recorded which). It is not recorded whose cells these are; they may come from a transplant donor.

The DNA for the CDR3 is TGCGCCAGCAGCTTCTATAGCGGAGATAATACAGATACGCAGTATTTT. It yields the protein CASSFYSGDNTDTQYF. The chain combines TRBV5-1 with TRBJ2-3; tentatively, D is TRBD2 (6 bases). Germline V gene sequence: CDR1 SGHRS, CDR2 YFSETQ. V dropped 2 bases and J dropped 3 bases, with 16 bases sitting between them. CDR3 size: 16 residues. Full variable domain (missing parts from reference TRBV5-1 and TRBJ2-3): KAGVTQTPRYLIKTRGQQVTLSCSPISGHRSVSWYQQTPGQGLQFLFEYFSETQRNKGNFPGRFSGRQFSNSRSEMNVSTLELGDSALYLCASSFYSGDNTDTQYFGPGTRLTVL.